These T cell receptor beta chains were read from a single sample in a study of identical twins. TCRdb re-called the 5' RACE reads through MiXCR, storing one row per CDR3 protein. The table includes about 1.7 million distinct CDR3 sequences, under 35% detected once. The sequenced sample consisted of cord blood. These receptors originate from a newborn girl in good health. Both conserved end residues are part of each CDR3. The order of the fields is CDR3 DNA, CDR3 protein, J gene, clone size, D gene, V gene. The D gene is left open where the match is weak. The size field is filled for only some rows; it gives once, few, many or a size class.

DNA: TGCGCCAGCAGATTAGCGGGAGGGAGAAATGAGCAGTTCTTC; CDR3: CASRLAGGRNEQFF; J: TRBJ2-1; size: many; D: TRBD2; V: TRBV5-1
DNA: TGTGCCAGCAGCTTAGTCTCGGGATTCTACGAGCAGTACTTC; CDR3: CASSLVSGFYEQYF; J: TRBJ2-7; size: NA; D: NA; V: TRBV7-9
DNA: TGTGCCAGCAGTGAGAGCGGGGGCACAGGTACGCAGTATTTT; CDR3: CASSESGGTGTQYF; J: TRBJ2-3; size: NA; D: TRBD2; V: TRBV25-1
DNA: TGTGCCACCTTACTTCGGGGGGTCCTGAACACTGAAGCTTTCTTT; CDR3: CATLLRGVLNTEAFF; J: TRBJ1-1; size: NA; D: NA; V: TRBV6-5
DNA: TGCAGTGCTAGAGACAGGGCGGCGGGAGCTTTCTTT; CDR3: CSARDRAAGAFF; J: TRBJ1-1; size: few; D: NA; V: TRBV20-1
DNA: TGTGCCAGCAGCCACCTGGGACAGTATCTTGAAAAACTGTTTTTT; CDR3: CASSHLGQYLEKLFF; J: TRBJ1-4; size: NA; D: TRBD1; V: TRBV12-3/TRBV12-4
DNA: TGCGCCAGCAGCTTGAGGGCGAGGGGAACTAATGAAAAACTGTTTTTT; CDR3: CASSLRARGTNEKLFF; J: TRBJ1-4; size: few; D: NA; V: TRBV5-1
DNA: TGTACCAGCAGCCCGGGACAATCCTACGAGCAGTACTTC; CDR3: CTSSPGQSYEQYF; J: TRBJ2-7; size: NA; D: NA; V: TRBV3-1
DNA: TGTGCCAGCAGTTTTGGGACTAGCGGGAACAATGAGCTGTTCTTC; CDR3: CASSFGTSGNNELFF; J: TRBJ2-1; size: NA; D: TRBD2; V: TRBV28
DNA: TGTGCCAGCAGTGAATTGGGTAGCGGGAGGGTATTTGAGCAGTTCTTC; CDR3: CASSELGSGRVFEQFF; J: TRBJ2-1; size: NA; D: TRBD2; V: TRBV25-1
DNA: TGCGCCAGCAGCTTCTTCGGACAGTTACCCCCCTACGAGCAGTACTTC; CDR3: CASSFFGQLPPYEQYF; J: TRBJ2-7; size: NA; D: NA; V: TRBV5-1
DNA: TGCAGTGCCGGACATCCGGACTATGGCTACACCTTC; CDR3: CSAGHPDYGYTF; J: TRBJ1-2; size: NA; D: NA; V: TRBV20-1
DNA: TGTGCCAGCAGTTTACAGGGGCCGCAAGAGACCCAGTACTTC; CDR3: CASSLQGPQETQYF; J: TRBJ2-5; size: many; D: NA; V: TRBV12-3/TRBV12-4
DNA: TGTGCCAGCAGGCTACCGAGGGGGGAGTTAGGCAATGAGCAGTTCTTC; CDR3: CASRLPRGELGNEQFF; J: TRBJ2-1; size: NA; D: NA; V: TRBV28
DNA: TGTGCCACCAGTGATCCCAGGACGGGTTCCTACGAGCAGTACTTC; CDR3: CATSDPRTGSYEQYF; J: TRBJ2-7; size: NA; D: NA; V: TRBV24-1
DNA: TGCAGTGCTAGAGGAGTCGGGAGACTGTACAATGAGCAGTTCTTC; CDR3: CSARGVGRLYNEQFF; J: TRBJ2-1; size: few; D: NA; V: TRBV20-1
DNA: TGCAGTGCTAGGCCCCAAACAGATACGCAGTATTTT; CDR3: CSARPQTDTQYF; J: TRBJ2-3; size: NA; D: NA; V: TRBV20-1
DNA: TGTGCCAGCAGCCCCATGAGGGGACAGGGTGCCCGAATCTATGGCTACACCTTC; CDR3: CASSPMRGQGARIYGYTF; J: TRBJ1-2; size: few; D: TRBD1; V: TRBV6-1
DNA: TGCGCCAGCAGCCAAGGTCCTGGCGGGGGTCCATACAATGAGCAGTTCTTC; CDR3: CASSQGPGGGPYNEQFF; J: TRBJ2-1; size: NA; D: TRBD2; V: TRBV4-1
DNA: TGTGCCAGCAGTTTCTACAGGGGTCGCAATCAGCCCCAGCATTTT; CDR3: CASSFYRGRNQPQHF; J: TRBJ1-5; size: few; D: TRBD1; V: TRBV6-2/TRBV6-3
DNA: TGTGCCAGCTCACCACTGGCAGTTTCAGGCGAGCAGTTCTTC; CDR3: CASSPLAVSGEQFF; J: TRBJ2-1; size: few; D: NA; V: TRBV18
DNA: TGTGCCAGCAGTCCACCCTTAACAGTAGCCGGGGCCAACGTCCTGACTTTC; CDR3: CASSPPLTVAGANVLTF; J: TRBJ2-6; size: NA; D: NA; V: TRBV12-3/TRBV12-4
DNA: TGTGCCAGCAGTGAAGGTGGGATTTCCGCGACCTTCAATGAGCAGTACTTC; CDR3: CASSEGGISATFNEQYF; J: TRBJ2-5; size: NA; D: NA; V: TRBV25-1
DNA: TGTGCCAGCAGTTTATTTGTCAGGGCCCGCTCCTACAATGAGCAGTTCTTC; CDR3: CASSLFVRARSYNEQFF; J: TRBJ2-1; size: NA; D: NA; V: TRBV27
DNA: TGTGCCAGCAGTACCCCCTTCGAGCAGTACTTC; CDR3: CASSTPFEQYF; J: TRBJ2-7; size: NA; D: NA; V: TRBV6-5
DNA: TGCGCCAGCAGCCAAGGGGCAAGCGGGGACCTCACAGATACGCAGTATTTT; CDR3: CASSQGASGDLTDTQYF; J: TRBJ2-3; size: NA; D: TRBD2; V: TRBV4-1
DNA: TGTGCCAGCAGCCTTAGCGGGAGATTTGGCAATGAGCAGTTCTTC; CDR3: CASSLSGRFGNEQFF; J: TRBJ2-1; size: NA; D: TRBD2; V: TRBV7-8
DNA: TGTGCCAGCAGTTCAATCGGACTAGCAGGGAACATTCAGTACTTC; CDR3: CASSSIGLAGNIQYF; J: TRBJ2-4; size: NA; D: TRBD2; V: TRBV12-3/TRBV12-4
DNA: TGTGCCAGCAGCCAGTCTTGGGGACTACTAGGCAATGAGCAGTTCTTC; CDR3: CASSQSWGLLGNEQFF; J: TRBJ2-1; size: NA; D: TRBD2; V: TRBV3-1
DNA: TGTGCCAGCAGCTTATACAGCGGGGGTACCGGGGAGCTGTTTTTT; CDR3: CASSLYSGGTGELFF; J: TRBJ2-2; size: NA; D: TRBD2; V: TRBV7-2
DNA: TGTGCCAGCGCTAGGGGTTTCCTAGCGAGCACAGATACGCAGTATTTT; CDR3: CASARGFLASTDTQYF; J: TRBJ2-3; size: NA; D: NA; V: TRBV7-9
DNA: TGTGCCACCAGCACCAGGGGGACGGACGGAGCCAAAAACATTCAGTACTTC; CDR3: CATSTRGTDGAKNIQYF; J: TRBJ2-4; size: NA; D: TRBD1; V: TRBV15
DNA: TGTGCCAGCAGTTTATCGGGACAGGTTGAAGCTTTCTTT; CDR3: CASSLSGQVEAFF; J: TRBJ1-1; size: few; D: TRBD1; V: TRBV27
DNA: TGCAGTGCTGCTCTGAGAGGGAGTGGCAATGAGCAGTTCTTC; CDR3: CSAALRGSGNEQFF; J: TRBJ2-1; size: few; D: NA; V: TRBV20-1
DNA: TGCAGTGCTAAGACCCATAGCGGGGGGCCCCAAGAGACCCAGTACTTC; CDR3: CSAKTHSGGPQETQYF; J: TRBJ2-5; size: NA; D: TRBD2; V: TRBV20-1
DNA: TGTGCCACCAGTCTAGGGGGGGCCGGCACCGGGGAGCTGTTTTTT; CDR3: CATSLGGAGTGELFF; J: TRBJ2-2; size: once; D: NA; V: TRBV24-1
DNA: TGTGCCAGCAGTTTATCGGACAGGATCAATCAGCCCCAGCATTTT; CDR3: CASSLSDRINQPQHF; J: TRBJ1-5; size: NA; D: TRBD1; V: TRBV3-1
DNA: TGCAGTGCTAAGACTAGTAGCACAGATACGCAGTATTTT; CDR3: CSAKTSSTDTQYF; J: TRBJ2-3; size: few; D: NA; V: TRBV20-1